This TCR beta chain was obtained from a study of T cells in Graves' hyperthyroidism and ophthalmopathy. The CDR3 runs to 12 residues. The ends were cut back, 4 bases at V and 8 bases at J, with 6 bases in the middle. From germline, CDR1 is SGHNT and CDR2 YENEEA. Overall study findings and caveats: Blood shared most expanded thyroid clonotypes above 0.001. The model foresaw ophthalmopathy a median roughly 6.5 months prior to onset.

This clonotype has ten or more counts. Its target is unknown. Amplification targeted TCR beta CDR3 regions from RNA transcripts. Using the HTBI primer set, a first-round RT-PCR was run on the TCR CDR3. MiXCR, applied by TCRdb to the multiplex PCR reads, yields one record per CDR3 protein. The sample includes 600,000 to 700,000 distinct CDR3 sequences, under 15% of them seen just once. Patients showing uncontrolled infection, other autoimmune disease, pregnancy or lactation were ineligible. The sample comprised blood. This chain connects TRBV11-3 to TRBJ1-6, with D hard to call. This TCR came from a woman aged 40 to 49 with Graves' ophthalmopathy. The CDR3 DNA reads TGTGCCAGCAGCTCGGGCGATTCACCCCTCCACTTT. Its protein product is CASSSGDSPLHF.